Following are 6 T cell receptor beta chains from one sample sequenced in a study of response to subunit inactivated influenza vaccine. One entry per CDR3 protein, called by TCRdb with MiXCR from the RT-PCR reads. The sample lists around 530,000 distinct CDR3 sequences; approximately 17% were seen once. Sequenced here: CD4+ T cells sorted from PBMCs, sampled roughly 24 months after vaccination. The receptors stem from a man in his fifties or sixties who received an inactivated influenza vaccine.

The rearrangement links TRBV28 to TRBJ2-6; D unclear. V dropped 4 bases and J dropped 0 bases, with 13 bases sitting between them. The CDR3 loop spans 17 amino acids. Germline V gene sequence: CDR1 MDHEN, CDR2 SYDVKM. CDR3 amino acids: CASSSGYFNSGANVLTF. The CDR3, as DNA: TGTGCCAGCAGTTCCGGATATTTCAACTCTGGGGCCAACGTCCTGACTTTC.

CDR3 sequence reads: CASSLAEGAYGYTF. In DNA form, the CDR3 reads TGTGCCAGCAGCCTCGCGGAGGGGGCTTATGGCTACACCTTC. This chain links TRBV7-9 with TRBJ1-2; 7 bases are shared with TRBD1. This CDR3 is 14 amino acids long. V lost 5 bases, J lost 5 bases, and 8 bases stayed unmatched. Germline CDR1 SEHNR, CDR2 FQNEAQ (reference sequence).

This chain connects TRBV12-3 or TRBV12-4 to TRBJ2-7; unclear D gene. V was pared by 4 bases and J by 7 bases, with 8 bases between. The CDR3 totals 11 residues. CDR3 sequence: CASSSIEEQYF. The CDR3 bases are TGTGCCAGCAGTTCGATTGAGGAGCAGTACTTC.

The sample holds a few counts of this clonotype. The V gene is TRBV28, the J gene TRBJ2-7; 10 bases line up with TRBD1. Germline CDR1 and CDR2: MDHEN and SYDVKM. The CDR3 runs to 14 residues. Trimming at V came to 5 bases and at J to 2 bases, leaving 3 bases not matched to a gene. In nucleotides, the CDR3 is TGTGCCAGCAGTGGGACAGGGGCAACCTACGAGCAGTACTTC. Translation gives CASSGTGATYEQYF.

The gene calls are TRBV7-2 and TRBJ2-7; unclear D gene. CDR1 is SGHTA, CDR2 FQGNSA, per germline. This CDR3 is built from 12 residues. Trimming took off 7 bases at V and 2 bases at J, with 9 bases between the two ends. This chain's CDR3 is CASTLWPYEQYF. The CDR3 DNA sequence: TGTGCCAGCACCTTGTGGCCCTACGAGCAGTACTTC.

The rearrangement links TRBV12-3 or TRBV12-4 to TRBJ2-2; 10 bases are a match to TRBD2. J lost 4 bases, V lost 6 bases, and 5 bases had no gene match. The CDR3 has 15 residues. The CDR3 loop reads CASRALAGATGELFF. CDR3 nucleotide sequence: TGTGCCAGCAGGGCCCTAGCGGGAGCCACCGGGGAGCTGTTTTTT.